This TCR beta chain was identified during a study of beta chain features in type 1 diabetes. Findings and limits, study-wide: Type 1 diabetes patients had moderately but significantly shorter TCRB CDR3s in all four CD4+ subsets. Any HLA effect on TCRB rearrangement was left unresolved by small sub-analyses. PCR might preferentially amplify shorter templates, equally in patients and controls.

With regard to this clone: Antigen: not known.

V was cut by 2 bases and J by 1 base, with 9 bases left in between. The germline CDR1 and CDR2 sequences are SGHKS and YYEKEE (reference sequence). The CDR3 extends over 15 amino acids. Every bit of the isolated RNA underwent reverse transcription, so sequencing read expressed TCRB transcripts. TCRdb keeps only in-frame clones here, not all; method: immunoSEQ multiplex PCR. Here the sample spans some 15,000 clones, 55% to 75% being singletons. Per donor, one heparinised blood draw averaged about 116 mL. Specimen: stem cell memory CD4+ T cells from blood. The chain is built from TRBV5-5 and TRBJ2-2; D might be TRBD1 (6 bases). This receptor was obtained from a young man with type 1 diabetes. CDR3 nucleotides: TGTGCCAGCAGCTTTGGGACATTGAACACCGGGGAGCTGTTTTTT. This translates into CASSFGTLNTGELFF. Full variable domain (rest looked up from reference TRBV5-5 and TRBJ2-2): DAGVTQSPTHLIKTRGQQVTLRCSPISGHKSVSWYQQVLGQGPQFIFQYYEKEERGRGNFPDRFSARQFPNYSSELNVNALLLGDSALYLCASSFGTLNTGELFFGEGSRLTVL.